These 13 T cell receptor beta chains came from one sample sequenced in a study of T cells in Graves' hyperthyroidism and ophthalmopathy. Researchers amplified the TCR beta CDR3 regions from RNA transcripts. The study used the HTBI primer set for a first-round RT-PCR of the TCR CDR3. MiXCR, run by TCRdb on the multiplex PCR reads, gives a single entry per CDR3 protein. The sample lists 530,000 or so distinct CDR3 sequences; 46% were seen once. The specimen was peripheral blood or thyroid tissue (not recorded which). Every receptor here comes from a woman aged 18 to 35 with Graves' hyperthyroidism.

This clonotype was seen many times. The rearrangement joins TRBV5-1 to TRBJ2-5; the D gene is possibly TRBD2 (5 bases). V was shortened by 5 bases and J by 5 bases, with 19 bases between the two germline ends. From germline, CDR1 is SGHRS and CDR2 YFSETQ. This CDR3 comprises 15 residues. CDR3 nucleotide sequence: TGCGCCAGCAGAGACCCCGATCACGGGATGGAGACCCAGTACTTC. Translation gives CASRDPDHGMETQYF.

A note on this clonotype: A much larger clone differs from this one at a single base, so this may be a read error. The chain is built from TRBV7-4 and TRBJ1-1; 9 bases map to TRBD1. Looked up from germline, CDR1 is SGHVT and CDR2 is SQSDAQ. This CDR3 is 17 amino acids long. J lost 1 base, V lost 6 bases, and 12 bases had no gene match. The CDR3: CASSRRQGGYKNTEAFF. CDR3 DNA: TGTGCCAGCAGTCGTCGACAGGGGGGCTACAAGAACACTGAAGCTTTCTTT. Supplemented by reference TRBV7-4 and TRBJ1-1, the full variable domain reads GAGVSQSPRYKVAKRGRDVALRCDSISGHVTLYWYRQTLGQGSEVLTYSQSDAQRDKSGRPSGRFSAERPERSVSTLKIQRTEQGDSAVYLCASSRRQGGYKNTEAFFGQGTRLTVV.

The chain recombines TRBV29-1 with TRBJ1-5; possible D gene TRBD1, 6 bases. V lost 0 bases to trimming and J lost 7 bases, with 19 bases between them. Germline values: CDR1 SQVTM, CDR2 ANQGSEA. The CDR3 contains 16 residues. The CDR3 sequence: CSVEEMGLEGGQPQHF. CDR3 coding DNA: TGCAGCGTTGAAGAGATGGGGTTAGAGGGGGGGCAGCCCCAGCATTTT. The variable domain in full, completed from reference TRBV29-1 and TRBJ1-5, reads SAVISQKPSRDICQRGTSLTIQCQVDSQVTMMFWYRQQPGQSLTLIATANQGSEATYESGFVIDKFPISRPNLTFSTLTVSNMSPEDSSIYLCSVEEMGLEGGQPQHFGDGTRLSIL.

This chain joins TRBV29-1 and TRBJ2-5; D not resolved. Looked up from germline, CDR1 is SQVTM and CDR2 is ANQGSEA. The CDR3 extends over 12 amino acids. Between the trimmed V and J ends, which lost 0 bases and 5 bases, there was a span of 7 bases. CDR3 sequence (DNA): TGCAGCGTTGAAGAGGTTGTCGAGACCCAGTACTTC. Its protein is CSVEEVVETQYF.

This clonotype was found a few times. This sequence joins TRBV20-1 and TRBJ1-5; a weak D match, TRBD1 (5 bases). Trimming took 5 bases from V and 11 from J, leaving 19 bases between them. The CDR3 loop spans 13 amino acids. The germline CDR1 and CDR2 sequences are DFQATT and SNEGSKA (reference sequence). The CDR3 spells CSAAGTVKETQHF. The CDR3 bases are TGCAGTGCTGCCGGGACCGTCAAAGAGACCCAGCATTTT.

The rearrangement links TRBV5-8 to TRBJ2-2; D ambiguous. CDR3 length: 14 amino acids. Trimming left V 4 bases short and J 1 base short, with 8 bases between. Germline CDR1 is SGHTS and CDR2 is YDEGEE. In nucleotides, the CDR3 is TGTGCCAGCAGCGCGACTGTGAACACCGGGGAGCTGTTTTTT. Translation gives CASSATVNTGELFF.

Notes on this clonotype: Given a much more abundant clone one base away, this may be a read error. The genes are TRBV19 and TRBJ2-2, with D possibly being TRBD1 (6 bases). Germline V gives CDR1 LNHDA, CDR2 SQIVND (reference sequence). This CDR3 has 15 residues. As DNA, the CDR3 is TGTGCCAGTAGCAACAGGGAAGGAAGGACCGGGGAGCTGCTTTTT. It encodes CASSNREGRTGELLF.

This chain joins TRBV29-1 and TRBJ2-7; a possible D gene is TRBD1 (7 bases). CDR3 length: 14 amino acids. V lost 8 bases to trimming and J lost 3 bases, with 20 bases between them. The germline gives CDR1 SQVTM, CDR2 ANQGSEA. This chain's CDR3 is CSQGGRGGGYEQYF. For the CDR3, the DNA is TGCAGCCAAGGGGGCAGAGGGGGAGGCTACGAGCAGTACTTC.

In regard to this clonotype: Mismatch with germline at one junction end may stem from a read error. The chain carries TRBV6-5 and TRBJ2-6, with 9 bases fitting TRBD1. This CDR3 has 19 amino acids. Looked up from germline, CDR1 is MNHEY and CDR2 is SVGAGI. Written as DNA, the CDR3 is TGTGCCATCAGTCAGGCACCGGGACAGGGACCGTCTGGGGCCAACGTCCTGGCTTTC. The encoded protein is CAISQAPGQGPSGANVLAF.

This clonotype was observed many times. This chain connects TRBV11-2 to TRBJ1-2; D unclear. CDR1 SGHAT and CDR2 FQNNGV come from the germline V gene. V was pared by 7 bases and J by 4 bases, with 19 bases between. This CDR3 is 15 amino acids long. The CDR3 is CASTIGGIRGYGYTF. The CDR3 DNA follows: TGTGCCAGCACCATAGGAGGTATCCGGGGCTATGGCTACACCTTC.

The rearrangement links TRBV19 to TRBJ1-2, with 9 bases fitting TRBD1. CDR3 length equals 14 residues. Germline assignment: CDR1 LNHDA and CDR2 SQIVND (reference sequence). The J segment lost 8 bases and the V segment lost 6 bases, leaving 10 bases of the junction unmatched. CDR3 sequence (DNA): TGTGCCAGTAGGGGGACAGGGCGCAGGTCGGGCTACACCTTC. This sequence encodes CASRGTGRRSGYTF.

This clonotype was seen at least ten times. The chain combines TRBV19 with TRBJ1-2; unclear D gene. The germline CDR1 and CDR2 sequences are LNHDA and SQIVND (reference sequence). The CDR3 extends over 13 amino acids. Trimming cost V 6 bases and J 4 bases, with 12 bases left between them. This CDR3 reads CASSPSISYGYTF. CDR3 nucleotides: TGTGCCAGTAGCCCATCGATCAGCTATGGCTACACCTTC.

V usage is TRBV7-6 and J usage is TRBJ1-6; no definite D call. Germline CDR1 and CDR2: SGHVS and FNYEAQ. Trimming took off 5 bases at V and 9 bases at J, with 14 bases between the two ends. The CDR3 is made up of 14 amino acids. CDR3 region: CASSRREGGSPLHF. CDR3 DNA: TGTGCCAGCAGCAGGCGGGAGGGTGGTTCACCCCTCCACTTT. The full variable domain, with the rest looked up from reference TRBV7-6 and TRBJ1-6, is GAGVSQSPRYKVTKRGQDVALRCDPISGHVSLYWYRQALGQGPEFLTYFNYEAQQDKSGLPNDRFSAERPEGSISTLTIQRTEQRDSAMYRCASSRREGGSPLHFGNGTRLTVT.